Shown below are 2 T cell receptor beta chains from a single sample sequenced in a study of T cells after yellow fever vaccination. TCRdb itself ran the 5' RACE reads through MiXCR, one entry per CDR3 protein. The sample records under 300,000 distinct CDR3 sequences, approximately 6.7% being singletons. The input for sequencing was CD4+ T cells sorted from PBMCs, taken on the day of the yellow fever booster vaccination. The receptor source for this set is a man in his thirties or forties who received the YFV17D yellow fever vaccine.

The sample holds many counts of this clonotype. CDR3 amino acids: CSAKLVPEQFF. Written as DNA, the CDR3 is TGCAGTGCAAAACTAGTTCCTGAGCAGTTCTTC. V and J are TRBV20-1 and TRBJ2-1; D perhaps matches TRBD2 (5 bases). V was clipped by 6 bases and J by 9 bases, with 12 bases between them. In germline, CDR1 is DFQATT, CDR2 SNEGSKA (reference sequence). CDR3 length: 11 amino acids.

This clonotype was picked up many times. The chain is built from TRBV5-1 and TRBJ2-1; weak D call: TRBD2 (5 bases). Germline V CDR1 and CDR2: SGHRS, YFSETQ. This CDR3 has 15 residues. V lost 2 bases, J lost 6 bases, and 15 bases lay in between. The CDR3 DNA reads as TGCGCCAGCAGCTTTCATACCCCGGAGGCCAATGAGCAGTTCTTC. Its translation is CASSFHTPEANEQFF.